These 11 T cell receptor beta chains originate from one sample sequenced in a study of post-analysis software for immune sequencing data (dated by TCRdb to between 2014 and 2016). What the research found in general, with its limitations: A few TRBV segments, including TRBV5-6, TRBV5-1 and TRBV20-1, were significantly more frequent in patients than controls.

Libraries were constructed by PCR. The instrument given in TCRdb is Illumina HiSeq 2500. To reduce PCR and sequencing biases, unique molecular identifiers were incorporated into the TCR beta cDNA libraries. TCRdb reprocessing: public reads trimmed at Q25 with fastp, clones called with MiXCR, in-frame beta chains kept. Every CDR3 protein is listed once, alongside the most common genes and DNA of its rows. This sample has about 810,000 distinct CDR3 sequences in its table, and about 50% of those were observed once. The biggest ten clones account for approximately 4.5% of the sample. The antigens for these receptors are not known. Source material: blood. Every receptor here comes from a girl aged 10 to 17 with multiple sclerosis.

V gene TRBV5-1 combines with J gene TRBJ1-6; no firm D call. Trimming removed 0 bases from V and 5 bases from J, with 9 bases in between. The CDR3 is 15 amino acids. CDR1 SGHRS and CDR2 YFSETQ come from the germline V gene. CDR3 protein: CASSLGAENNSPLHF. CDR3 coding DNA: TGCGCCAGCAGCTTGGGAGCAGAGAATAATTCACCCCTCCACTTT.

CDR3 amino acids: CSYRAGGINNEQFF. The CDR3 nucleotides are TGCAGCTATAGGGCAGGGGGGATTAACAATGAGCAGTTCTTC. The J gene is TRBJ2-1, the V gene TRBV29-1; D possibly corresponds to TRBD1 (7 bases). The germline gives CDR1 SQVTM, CDR2 ANQGSEA. Deletions cut 8 bases from V and 5 bases from J, with 19 bases between. The CDR3 length is 14 residues.

The chain recombines TRBV29-1 with TRBJ1-2; unclear D gene. This CDR3 has 13 residues. The ends were cut back, 0 bases at V and 4 bases at J, with 9 bases in the middle. CDR1 is SQVTM, CDR2 ANQGSEA, per germline. In DNA, the CDR3 is TGCAGCGTTGAAGATCCCAGCTTCTATGGCTACACCTTC. Amino acids: CSVEDPSFYGYTF.

The rearrangement joins TRBV12-3 or TRBV12-4 to TRBJ2-7; 7 bases agree with TRBD1. The CDR3 contains 12 residues. V lost 7 bases and J lost 3; bases outside the gene matches: 3. The CDR3 DNA follows: TGTGCCAGCACCAGGGACAGCTACGAGCAGTACTTC. Its translation: CASTRDSYEQYF.

The table lists this clonotype with a few counts. V is TRBV5-1 and J is TRBJ2-3, with D possibly being TRBD2 (6 bases). CDR1 is SGHRS and CDR2 is YFSETQ in the germline V gene. The CDR3 spans 20 residues. Trimming removed 1 base from V and 4 bases from J, with 28 bases in between. This chain's CDR3 is CASSLSGSVVRSKRADTQYF. The CDR3, as DNA: TGCGCCAGCAGCTTGAGTGGTAGCGTGGTCCGCTCAAAGCGGGCAGATACGCAGTATTTT.

The chain couples TRBV7-8 to TRBJ2-7; the match to TRBD1 covers 7 bases. The CDR3 contains 14 residues. Germline lookup yields CDR1 SGHVS and CDR2 FQNEAQ. Losses at the gene ends were 4 bases for V and 7 bases for J; bases not matched to a gene: 10. CDR3 in amino acids: CASSSTSGGIEQYF. Here the CDR3 DNA reads TGTGCCAGCAGCTCAACTTCAGGGGGTATAGAGCAGTACTTC.

The chain combines TRBV4-2 with TRBJ2-3; D is undetermined. The CDR3 loop spans 15 amino acids. V was pared by 1 base and J by 2 bases, with 10 bases between. Germline-derived CDR1 and CDR2 are LGHNA and YNFKEQ. The CDR3 protein is CASSQVPGNTDTQYF. The DNA for the CDR3 is TGTGCCAGCAGCCAAGTCCCCGGTAACACAGATACGCAGTATTTT.

The chain has TRBV5-1 and TRBJ2-1, with D uncertain. Germline V gives CDR1 SGHRS, CDR2 YFSETQ. This CDR3 comprises 14 residues. V lost 3 bases, J lost 8 bases, and 15 bases lay in between. For the CDR3, the DNA is TGCGCCAGCAGCTCACATTCTGGGTCCCATGAGCAGTTCTTC. Its translation is CASSSHSGSHEQFF.

V gene TRBV18 combines with J gene TRBJ2-5, with no clear D. The end of the DNA aligns better with TRBJ2-7, so the J call may be wrong. Germline values: CDR1 KGHSH, CDR2 LQKENI. The CDR3 extends over 13 amino acids. In nucleotides, the CDR3 is TGTGCCAGCCACAAGGGCCTAACCTACGAGCAGTACTTC. Translating gives CASHKGLTYEQYF.

The chain links TRBV7-2 to TRBJ2-5; 7 positions agree with TRBD2. The V segment lost 8 bases and the J segment 5 bases; nucleotides outside the gene matches: 14. Germline CDR1 SGHTA, CDR2 FQGNSA. The CDR3 is made up of 15 amino acids. CDR3 region: CASSREGRALETQYF. The CDR3 nucleotides read TGTGCCAGCTCCCGCGAGGGGAGGGCCCTTGAGACCCAGTACTTC.

The rearrangement links TRBV29-1 to TRBJ1-2; D is undetermined. The CDR3 contains 15 residues. V lost 5 bases to trimming and J lost 4 bases, with 20 bases between them. Germline V gives CDR1 SQVTM, CDR2 ANQGSEA. The CDR3 here is CSVTLRTKNSYGYTF. The DNA for the CDR3 is TGCAGCGTTACTCTGCGGACCAAGAATAGCTATGGCTACACCTTC.